This T cell receptor (beta chain) was obtained from a study of blood T cell repertoires in COVID-19. This table comes from immunoSEQ multiplex PCR, and its TCRdb copy is limited to in-frame clones, with some not included. The table records approximately 340,000 clones, 90% to 95% of them present only once. V was cut by 6 bases and J by 0 bases, with 20 bases left in between. The CDR3 runs to 18 residues. Looked up from germline, CDR1 is KGHDR and CDR2 is SFDVKD. Participant ages covered about 18 to 89 years across 25 or so US areas. Individuals in the exposed group had encountered a COVID-19 case within 2 weeks preceding study entry.

This TCR was recovered from a woman aged 40 to 50 who had been exposed to COVID-19. The chain recombines TRBV24-1 with TRBJ2-1; weak D call: TRBD1 (5 bases). Sequenced input: PBMCs or T cells enriched from blood (not recorded which). The chain's CDR3 is CATSPHIRADGSYNEQFF. The CDR3 nucleotides are TGTGCCACCAGTCCTCACATCAGGGCGGACGGCTCCTACAATGAGCAGTTCTTC.